This TCR beta chain was identified during a study of T cell responses to AZD1222 COVID-19 vaccine. Worth noting for this clone: Its antigen is unidentified. The junction does not match germline at one end; this may be a read error.

Sequenced by immunoSEQ multiplex PCR; TCRdb stores in-frame clones only, minus some. The sample holds tens of thousands of clones, just over 90% seen once. Points from the study as a whole: Increased Spike-specific TCR breadth and depth were observed after two AZD1222 doses. At 160-218 and 743-854, vaccine-associated CD4 TCRs were dominant, and they spanned spike.

Germline-derived CDR1 and CDR2 are KGHSH and LQKENI. This CDR3 has 14 amino acids. The sequence was obtained from an adult in good health. The V and J genes are TRBV18 and TRBJ1-1, with 9 bases that match TRBD1. Sequencing used peripheral blood, obtained on day 0 of AZD1222 vaccination. The CDR3 is CATSGTGTNTEAFF. The CDR3 nucleotides read TGTGCCACCTCAGGGACAGGGACGAACACTGAAGCTTTCTTT.